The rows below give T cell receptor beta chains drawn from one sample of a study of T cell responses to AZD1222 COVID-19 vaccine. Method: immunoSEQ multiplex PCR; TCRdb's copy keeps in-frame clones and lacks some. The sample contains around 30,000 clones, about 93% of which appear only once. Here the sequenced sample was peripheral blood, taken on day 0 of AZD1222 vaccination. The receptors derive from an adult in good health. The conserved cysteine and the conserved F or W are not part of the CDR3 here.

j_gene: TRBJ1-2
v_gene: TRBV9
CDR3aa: ASSDRDTYGYT

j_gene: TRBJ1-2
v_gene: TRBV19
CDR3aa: ASSTRRDNYGYT

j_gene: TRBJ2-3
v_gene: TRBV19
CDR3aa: ASSSGRAWDTQY

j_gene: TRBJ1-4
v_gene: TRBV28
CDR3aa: ASSLSTGGDEKLF

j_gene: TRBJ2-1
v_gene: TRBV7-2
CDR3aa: ASSLLAGGSEQF

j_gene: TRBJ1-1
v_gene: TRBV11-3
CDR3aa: ASGGTEAF

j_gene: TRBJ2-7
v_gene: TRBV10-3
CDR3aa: AIIAYEQY

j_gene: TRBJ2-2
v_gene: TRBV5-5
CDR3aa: ASSSMSSGTVYSGELF

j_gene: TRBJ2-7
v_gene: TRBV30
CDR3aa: AWRGQGANEQY

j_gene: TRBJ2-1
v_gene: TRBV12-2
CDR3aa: ASRLISGPSDNEQF

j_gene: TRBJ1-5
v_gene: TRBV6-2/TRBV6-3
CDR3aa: ASTPGGQPQH

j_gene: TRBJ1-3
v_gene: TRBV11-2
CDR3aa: ASSSDRGVGNTIY

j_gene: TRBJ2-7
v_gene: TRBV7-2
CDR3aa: ASSLSRDYREQY

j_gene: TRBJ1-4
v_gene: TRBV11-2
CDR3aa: ASSSWMRTTTNEKLF

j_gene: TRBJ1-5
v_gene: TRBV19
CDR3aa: ASSLYRGANQPQH

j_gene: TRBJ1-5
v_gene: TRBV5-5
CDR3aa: ASLPYMGSNQPQH

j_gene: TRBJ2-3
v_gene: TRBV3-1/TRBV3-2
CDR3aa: ASSQERLARPTDTQY

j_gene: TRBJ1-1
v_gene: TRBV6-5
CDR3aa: ASSPRTGGITEAF

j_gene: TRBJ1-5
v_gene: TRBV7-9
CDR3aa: ASSNSGAQNQPQH

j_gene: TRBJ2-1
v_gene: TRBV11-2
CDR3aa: ASRLGLAGGGDEQF

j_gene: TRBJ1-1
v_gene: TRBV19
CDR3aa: ASSSIKAF

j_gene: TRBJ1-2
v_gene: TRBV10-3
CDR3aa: AISEGVGYGYT

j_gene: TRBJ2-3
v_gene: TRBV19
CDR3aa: ASSILAGEYTQY

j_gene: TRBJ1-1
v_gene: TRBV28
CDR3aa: ASSFRSDTEAF

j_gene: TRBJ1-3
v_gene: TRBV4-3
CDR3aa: ASSQTGDPPFGNTIY

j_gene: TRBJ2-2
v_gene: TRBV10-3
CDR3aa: AISEPGADTGELF

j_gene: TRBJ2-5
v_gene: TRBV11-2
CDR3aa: ASSFQSWQGARWETQY

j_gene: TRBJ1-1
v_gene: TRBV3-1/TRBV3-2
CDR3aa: ASSQVIEAEAF

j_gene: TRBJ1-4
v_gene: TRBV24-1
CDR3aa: ATSEGTASTNEKLF

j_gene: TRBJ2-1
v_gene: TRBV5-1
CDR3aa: ASTPTVLAGSSYNEQF

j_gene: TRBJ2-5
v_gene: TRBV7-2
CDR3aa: ASSFQQGAQETQY

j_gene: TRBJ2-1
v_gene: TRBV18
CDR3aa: ASSPTSGSTSYNEQF

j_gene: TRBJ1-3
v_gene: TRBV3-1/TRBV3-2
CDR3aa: ASSPGAGNTIY

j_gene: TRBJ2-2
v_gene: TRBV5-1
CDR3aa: ASSGSATNTGELF

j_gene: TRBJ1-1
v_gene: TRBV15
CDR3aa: ATAWVVNTEAF

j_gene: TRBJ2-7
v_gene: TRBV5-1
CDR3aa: ASSSPPYEQY

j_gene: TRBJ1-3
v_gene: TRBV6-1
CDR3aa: ASSEERPSSGNTIY

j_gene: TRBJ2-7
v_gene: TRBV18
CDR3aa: ASSSQQGGYEQY

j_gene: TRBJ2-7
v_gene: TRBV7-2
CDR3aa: ASSLSRDRSYEQY

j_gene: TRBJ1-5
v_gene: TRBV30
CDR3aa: AWSSRGTGGKPQH

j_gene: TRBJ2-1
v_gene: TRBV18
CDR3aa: ASSTFTGGNEQF

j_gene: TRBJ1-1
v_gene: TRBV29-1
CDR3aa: SAGTGGVGTEAF

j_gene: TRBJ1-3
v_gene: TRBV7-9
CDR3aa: ASSSRQGEYRNTIY

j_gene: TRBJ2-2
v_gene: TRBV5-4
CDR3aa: ASGRGGAETGELF

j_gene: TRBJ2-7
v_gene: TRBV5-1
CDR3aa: ASSLEVSLFSYEQY

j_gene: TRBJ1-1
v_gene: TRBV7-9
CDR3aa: ASSPGTGGAF

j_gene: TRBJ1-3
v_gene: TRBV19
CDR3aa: ASRGQGLAGNTIY

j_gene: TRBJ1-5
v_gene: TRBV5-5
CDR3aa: ASSFTGGSEQPQH

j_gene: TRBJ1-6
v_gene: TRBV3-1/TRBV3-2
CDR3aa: ASSQGSGRYNSPLH

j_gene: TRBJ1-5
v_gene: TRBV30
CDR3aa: AWSVAGRVDQPQH

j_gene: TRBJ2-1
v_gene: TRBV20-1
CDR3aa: SASRAGGYNEQF

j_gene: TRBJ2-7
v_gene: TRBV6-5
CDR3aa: ASSYGPGPYEQY

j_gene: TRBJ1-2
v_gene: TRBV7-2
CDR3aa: ASSLFGVGSVGYGYT

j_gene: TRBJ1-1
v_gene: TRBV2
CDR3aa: ASSGQRGGMNTEAF

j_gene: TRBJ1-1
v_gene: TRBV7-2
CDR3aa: ASSPQVGMNTEAF

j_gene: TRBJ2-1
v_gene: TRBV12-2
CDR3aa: ASRPSLQSSYNEQF

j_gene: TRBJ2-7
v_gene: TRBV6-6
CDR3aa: ASSDRTGAYEQY

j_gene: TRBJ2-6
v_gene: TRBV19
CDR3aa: ASSPGQGSSGANVLT